These T cell receptor beta chains were read from a single sample in a study of cytomegalovirus exposure and HLA in healthy donors. Assay: immunoSEQ multiplex PCR; the TCRdb copy retains only in-frame clones and omits some. The sample shows roughly 200,000 clones, around a tenth of them seen only once. Sequenced material: PBMCs. These receptors were taken from a woman in her thirties in good health and CMV-seropositive. The CDR3 runs from the conserved cysteine through the conserved F or W. A D gene is named only where the DNA matches it firmly. A row's size may be missing; if present it is once, few, many or a size class.

j_call v_call clone_size d_call cdr3_nt cdr3_aa
TRBJ2-5 TRBV29-1 few . TGCAGCGTGGAATCGGGAGTGGGTCAAGAGACCCAGTACTTC CSVESGVGQETQYF
TRBJ1-1 TRBV25-1 . . TGTGCCAGCAGTCGTTCGGTGAACACTGAAGCTTTCTTT CASSRSVNTEAFF
TRBJ2-7 TRBV27 . TRBD2 TGTGCCAGCAGGTCCGGGACTAGCGGGTTTTACGAGCAGTACTTC CASRSGTSGFYEQYF
TRBJ2-7 TRBV18 few TRBD1 TGTGCCAGCTCACCATCGTGGGACAGGGACGAGCAGTACTTC CASSPSWDRDEQYF
TRBJ2-5 TRBV27 . TRBD2 TGTGCCAGCAGTTCCTCCGGGACTAGAGGTCAAGAGACCCAGTACTTC CASSSSGTRGQETQYF
TRBJ1-1 TRBV19 . . TGTGCCAGTAGTACATCCTACAGTGTTGCTTTCTTT CASSTSYSVAFF
TRBJ2-5 TRBV29-1 few TRBD1 TGCAGCGTTCCGACAGGGGTCTGGGTGAGCCAAGAGACCCAGTACTTC CSVPTGVWVSQETQYF
TRBJ1-1 TRBV5-1 . TRBD1 TGCGCCAGCAGCTTGGATGGACAGGGCGCTGAAGCTTTCTTT CASSLDGQGAEAFF
TRBJ2-1 TRBV12-5 . TRBD1 TGTGCTAGTGCTGGGACAGGGCGGGCCCCTAGCTCCTACAATGAGCAGTTCTTC CASAGTGRAPSSYNEQFF
TRBJ2-3 TRBV5-1 few TRBD2 TGCGCCAGCAGCGCCTCCGGGACTAAAACAGATACGCAGTATTTT CASSASGTKTDTQYF
TRBJ2-1 TRBV6-6 many . TGTGCCAGCAGTCCGGGACTCCTGACGGATGAGCAGTTCTTC CASSPGLLTDEQFF
TRBJ2-7 TRBV6-5 . . TGTGCCAGCAGTCGACAAGACCTCTACGAGCAGTACTTC CASSRQDLYEQYF
TRBJ2-3 TRBV6-5 . . TGTGCCAGCAGTCAACCGGGACATTCAGATACGCAGTATTTT CASSQPGHSDTQYF
TRBJ2-7 TRBV7-8 . . TGTGCCAGCAGCTTAGCGCGAGAACTAGGCGTCTCCTACGAGCAGTACTTC CASSLARELGVSYEQYF
TRBJ2-3 TRBV10-3 . . TGTGCCATCAGCCGTGAGGGATACACAGATACGCAGTATTTT CAISREGYTDTQYF
TRBJ2-1 TRBV13 . TRBD2 TGTGCCAGCAGCCTCCCGGGACTAGCGGGAGGCGAGCAGTTCTTC CASSLPGLAGGEQFF
TRBJ2-7 TRBV5-6 . TRBD2 TGTGCCAGCAGCTTAGGACTAGCGGTTCTCTACGAGCAGTACTTC CASSLGLAVLYEQYF
TRBJ2-7 TRBV20-1 . . TGCAGTGTATGGGAGAGCTACGAGCAGTACTTC CSVWESYEQYF
TRBJ2-2 TRBV7-2 . TRBD2 TGTGCCAGCAGCTATATAGCGGGGGGGGGCGGGGAGCTGTTTTTT CASSYIAGGGGELFF
TRBJ2-3 TRBV5-6 . . TGTGCCAGCAGCCCTTACACGGATACGCAGTATTTT CASSPYTDTQYF
TRBJ1-5 TRBV7-4 few . TGTGCCAGCAGCTGCCGGACTACGGGTTTTTACGGTCCCCAGCATTTT CASSCRTTGFYGPQHF
TRBJ1-1 TRBV7-8 few TRBD1 TGTGCCAGCAGTCTAAGGGGGCTCGAAGCTTTCTTT CASSLRGLEAFF
TRBJ2-7 TRBV27 few TRBD2 TGTGCCAGCAGCCCCATCCAGACTAGCGGGAGGCCTCCCTACGAGCAGTACTTC CASSPIQTSGRPPYEQYF
TRBJ2-3 TRBV27 few . TGTGCCAGCAGCTTTAGCGGACTTACCACAGATACGCAGTATTTT CASSFSGLTTDTQYF
TRBJ2-4 TRBV6-6 few TRBD1 TGTGCCAGCAGTGGACAGGGGTTGAACATTCAGTACTTC CASSGQGLNIQYF
TRBJ2-1 TRBV9 . TRBD2 TGTGCCAGCAGCGTAACAACCGGGACTAGCGCCCAGCACTACAATGAGCAGTTCTTC CASSVTTGTSAQHYNEQFF